These 10 T cell receptor beta chains were sequenced from one sample in a study of regulatory T cells in long-lasting Graves disease. Described time point: newly diagnosed GD, antithyroid drugs for less than 3 months. PBMCs provided the RNA from which the TCR library was made. Building the TCR beta libraries relied on iRepertoire HTBI primers, and CDR3 regions underwent Arm-PCR. Each CDR3 protein gets one entry after TCRdb re-called the multiplex PCR reads with MiXCR. This sample has roughly 320,000 distinct CDR3 sequences, with 16% found just once. These data also formed part of another study, on T cells in Graves' hyperthyroidism and ophthalmopathy.

Sequenced material: peripheral blood mononuclear cells (PBMCs), taken at new diagnosis, from a patient treated with antithyroid drugs. Receptors were obtained from a middle-aged man with Graves disease.

Details on this clonotype: One base away lies a much larger clone, so this may be a sequencing read error. J is TRBJ2-3 and V is TRBV28; no clear D. From germline, CDR1 is MDHEN and CDR2 SYDVKM. V lost 6 bases and J lost 2, with 6 bases in between. The CDR3 is 12 residues long. CDR3 bases: TGTGCCAGCAGGACGCTCACAGATACGCAGTATTTT. This sequence encodes CASRTLTDTQYF.

This clonotype was found many times. The chain carries TRBV20-1 and TRBJ2-3, with D possibly called TRBD1 or TRBD2 (5 bases each). V dropped 0 bases and J dropped 4 bases, with 14 bases sitting between them. Germline CDR1 is DFQATT and CDR2 is SNEGSKA (reference sequence). The CDR3 is 15 amino acids. CDR3 DNA sequence: TGCAGTGCTAGAGACTACGGGGCGACCGCAGATACGCAGTATTTT. Protein sequence: CSARDYGATADTQYF.

The sample holds many counts of this clonotype. The V and J genes are TRBV9 and TRBJ2-5; D is uncertain. Trimming stripped 3 bases from V and 7 bases from J, with 19 bases between. CDR1 SGDLS and CDR2 YYNGEE come from the germline V gene. This CDR3 comprises 15 residues. The CDR3 bases are TGTGCCAGCAGCGCCGGCCGCCTAGACATGGGGACCCAGTACTTC. Residues: CASSAGRLDMGTQYF.

This clonotype was found many times. The chain joins TRBV20-1 to TRBJ2-1; 10 nucleotides agree with TRBD1. This CDR3 spans 15 amino acids. J lost 4 bases, V lost 4 bases, and 7 bases had no gene match. Germline V lookup: CDR1 DFQATT, CDR2 SNEGSKA (reference sequence). CDR3 protein: CSATSTGGFYNEQFF. The CDR3 DNA follows: TGCAGTGCTACCTCGACAGGGGGCTTTTACAATGAGCAGTTCTTC.

This clonotype was recorded many times. The chain carries TRBV7-9 and TRBJ2-7; possible D gene TRBD2, 5 bases. The CDR3 contains 15 residues. V was clipped by 0 bases and J by 3 bases, with 12 bases between them. Per germline, CDR1 SEHNR and CDR2 FQNEAQ (reference sequence). The CDR3 spells CASSLALDGLYEQYF. The CDR3 region has the DNA TGTGCCAGCAGCTTAGCGCTGGACGGACTCTACGAGCAGTACTTC.

This clonotype appeared many times. The chain employs TRBV9 and TRBJ1-1; D is uncertain. The CDR3 spans 14 residues. Trimming pared 0 bases from V and 6 bases from J, leaving 12 bases between. Germline assignment: CDR1 SGDLS and CDR2 YYNGEE. CDR3 in amino acids: CASSVDGRVSEAFF. CDR3 sequence (DNA): TGTGCCAGCAGCGTAGATGGGAGGGTTTCTGAAGCTTTCTTT.

At least ten counts were recorded for this clonotype. The chain recombines TRBV11-2 with TRBJ2-7, with 7 bases that match TRBD2. J gave up 6 bases and V 0 bases, and 8 bases lay outside the gene matches. The germline gives CDR1 SGHAT, CDR2 FQNNGV. CDR3 size: 15 residues. The CDR3 loop reads CASSLDVWGGLEQYF. The CDR3 coding sequence is TGTGCCAGCAGCTTAGACGTGTGGGGGGGACTCGAGCAGTACTTC.

At least ten counts were recorded for this clonotype. The genes are TRBV5-1 and TRBJ1-1; a weak D match, TRBD1 (6 bases). The CDR3 covers 14 residues. Trimming cost V 4 bases and J 1 base, with 11 bases left between them. Germline loops: CDR1 SGHRS, CDR2 YFSETQ. CDR3 in DNA: TGCGCCAGCAGCCAGACAGGACGGAACACTGAAGCTTTCTTT. Translation: CASSQTGRNTEAFF.

This clonotype was counted many times. J is TRBJ2-1 and V is TRBV5-4, with D perhaps TRBD1 or TRBD2 (5 bases each). CDR1 SGHNT and CDR2 YYREEE come from the germline V gene (reference sequence). The length of the CDR3 is 14 residues. The germline V and J ends were trimmed by 0 bases and 5 bases, with 9 bases remaining between them. CDR3 region: CASSLELGDNEQFF. As DNA, the CDR3 is TGTGCCAGCAGCTTGGAGCTGGGGGACAATGAGCAGTTCTTC.

This clonotype was seen repeatedly, ten times or more. V usage is TRBV5-4 and J usage is TRBJ1-1; possible D gene TRBD1, 5 bases. Germline-derived CDR1 and CDR2 are SGHNT and YYREEE (reference sequence). The CDR3 runs 13 residues. V gave up 3 bases and J gave up 1 base, with 7 bases separating them. The CDR3 region has the DNA TGTGCCAGCAGCTACGACAGGAACACTGAAGCTTTCTTT. This sequence encodes CASSYDRNTEAFF.